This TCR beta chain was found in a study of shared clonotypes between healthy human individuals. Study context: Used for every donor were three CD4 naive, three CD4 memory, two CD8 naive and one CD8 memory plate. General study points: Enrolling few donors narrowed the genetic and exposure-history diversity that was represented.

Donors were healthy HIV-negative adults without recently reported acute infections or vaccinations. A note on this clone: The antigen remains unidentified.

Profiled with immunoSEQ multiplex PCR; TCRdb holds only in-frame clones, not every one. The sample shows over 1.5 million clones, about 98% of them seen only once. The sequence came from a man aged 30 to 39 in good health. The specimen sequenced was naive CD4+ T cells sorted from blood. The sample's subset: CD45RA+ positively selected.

The CDR3 bases are TGTGCCAGCAGAGACGGGCTGGAAGCTTTCTTT. It is translated as CASRDGLEAFF. The chain recombines TRBV6-1 with TRBJ1-1; no reliable D call. Germline V CDR1 and CDR2: MNHNS, SASEGT. V was clipped by 6 bases and J by 8 bases, with 10 bases between them. The CDR3 extends over 11 amino acids.